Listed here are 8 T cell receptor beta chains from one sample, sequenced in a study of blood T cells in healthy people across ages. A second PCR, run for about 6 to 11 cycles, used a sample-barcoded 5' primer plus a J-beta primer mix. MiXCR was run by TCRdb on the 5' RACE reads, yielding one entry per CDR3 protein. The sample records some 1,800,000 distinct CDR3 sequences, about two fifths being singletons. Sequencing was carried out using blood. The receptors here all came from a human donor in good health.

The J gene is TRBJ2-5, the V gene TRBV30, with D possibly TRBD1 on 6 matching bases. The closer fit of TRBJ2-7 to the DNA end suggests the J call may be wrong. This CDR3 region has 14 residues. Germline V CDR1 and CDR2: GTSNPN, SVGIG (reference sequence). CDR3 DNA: TGTGCCTGGGAACCTCCGGACAGAATTTACGAGCAGTACTTC. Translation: CAWEPPDRIYEQYF.

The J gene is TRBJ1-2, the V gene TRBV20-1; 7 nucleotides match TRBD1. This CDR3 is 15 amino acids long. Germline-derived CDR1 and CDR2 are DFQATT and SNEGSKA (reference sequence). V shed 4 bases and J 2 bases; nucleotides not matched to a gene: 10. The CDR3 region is CSANRQGGGNYGYTF. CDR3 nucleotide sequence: TGCAGTGCTAACCGACAGGGAGGGGGCAACTATGGCTACACCTTC.

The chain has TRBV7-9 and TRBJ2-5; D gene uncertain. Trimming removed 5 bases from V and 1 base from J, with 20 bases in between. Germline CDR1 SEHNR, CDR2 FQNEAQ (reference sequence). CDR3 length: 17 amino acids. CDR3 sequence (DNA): TGTGCCAGCAGCCCCCCGGGCCGGACCGGAACCCAAGAGACCCAGTACTTC. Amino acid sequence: CASSPPGRTGTQETQYF. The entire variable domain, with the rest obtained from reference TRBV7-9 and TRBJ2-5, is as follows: DTGVSQNPRHKITKRGQNVTFRCDPISEHNRLYWYRQTLGQGPEFLTYFQNEAQLEKSRLLSDRFSAERPKGSFSTLEIQRTEQGDSAMYLCASSPPGRTGTQETQYFGPGTRLLVL.

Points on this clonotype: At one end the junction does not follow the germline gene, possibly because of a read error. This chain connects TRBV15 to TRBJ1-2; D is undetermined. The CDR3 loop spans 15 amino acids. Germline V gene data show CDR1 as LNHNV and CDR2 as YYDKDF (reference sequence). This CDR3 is CTTSRDRAEYYGYTF. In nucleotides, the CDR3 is TGTACCACCAGCAGAGATCGGGCCGAATACTATGGCTACACCTTC.

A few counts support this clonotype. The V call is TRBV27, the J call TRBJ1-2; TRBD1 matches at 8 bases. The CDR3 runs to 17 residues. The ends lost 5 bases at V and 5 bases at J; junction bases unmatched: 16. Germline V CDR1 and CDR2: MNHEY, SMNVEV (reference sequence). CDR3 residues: CASSPGTGELLVYGYTF. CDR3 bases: TGTGCCAGCAGTCCCGGGACAGGAGAGCTCCTCGTGTATGGCTACACCTTC.

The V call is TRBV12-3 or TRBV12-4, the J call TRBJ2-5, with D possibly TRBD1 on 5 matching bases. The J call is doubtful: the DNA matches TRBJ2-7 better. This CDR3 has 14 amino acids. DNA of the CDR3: TGTGCCAGCAGTTTTGACAGCCTTTCCTACGAGCAGTACTTC. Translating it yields CASSFDSLSYEQYF.

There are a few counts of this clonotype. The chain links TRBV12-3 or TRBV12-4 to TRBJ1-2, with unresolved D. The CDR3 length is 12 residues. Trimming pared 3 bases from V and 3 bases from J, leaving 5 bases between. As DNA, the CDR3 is TGTGCCAGCAGTTTGATCTACTATGGCTACACCTTC. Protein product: CASSLIYYGYTF.

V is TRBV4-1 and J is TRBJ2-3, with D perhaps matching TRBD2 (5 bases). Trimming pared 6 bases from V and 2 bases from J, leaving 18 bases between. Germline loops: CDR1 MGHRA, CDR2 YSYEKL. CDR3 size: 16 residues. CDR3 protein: CASSPSWPGNTDTQYF. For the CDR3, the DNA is TGCGCCAGCAGTCCAAGTTGGCCGGGGAACACAGATACGCAGTATTTT.